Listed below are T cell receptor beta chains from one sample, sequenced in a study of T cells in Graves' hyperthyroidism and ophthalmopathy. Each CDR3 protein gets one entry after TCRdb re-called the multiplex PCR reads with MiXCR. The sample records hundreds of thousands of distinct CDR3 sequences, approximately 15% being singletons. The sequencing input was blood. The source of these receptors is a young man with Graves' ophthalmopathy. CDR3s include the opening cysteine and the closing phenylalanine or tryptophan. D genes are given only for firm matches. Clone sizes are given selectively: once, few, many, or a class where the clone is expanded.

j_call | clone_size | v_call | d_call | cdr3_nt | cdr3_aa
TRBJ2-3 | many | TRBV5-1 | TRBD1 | TGCGCCAGCGGGGACAGGGGCTTTAGCACAGATACGCAGTATTTT | CASGDRGFSTDTQYF
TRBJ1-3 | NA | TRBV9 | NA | TGTGCCAGCAGCGACAGGAGGGATCGATCTGGAAACACCATATATTTT | CASSDRRDRSGNTIYF
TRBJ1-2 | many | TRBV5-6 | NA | TGTGCCAGCAACCAAGAACTGACGGGGGCCCTTGGCTACACCTTC | CASNQELTGALGYTF
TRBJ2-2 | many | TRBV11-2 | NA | TGTGCCAGCAGCTTGATTAAAAACACCGGGGAGCTGTTTTTT | CASSLIKNTGELFF
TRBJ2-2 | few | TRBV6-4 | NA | TGTGCCAGCATAGGCCGACAGACCACCGACACCGGGGAGCTGTTTTTT | CASIGRQTTDTGELFF
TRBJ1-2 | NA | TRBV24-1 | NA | TGTGCCACCAGCCGGAACGACAGCTTCTATGACTACACCTTC | CATSRNDSFYDYTF
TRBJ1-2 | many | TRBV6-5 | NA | TGTGCCAGCAGTTACTCAGGCGGGGGCGGCTATGGCTACACCTTC | CASSYSGGGGYGYTF
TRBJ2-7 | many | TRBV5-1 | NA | TGCGCCAGCAGCACAACCCTGGCGGCGCGCTACGAGCAGTACTTC | CASSTTLAARYEQYF
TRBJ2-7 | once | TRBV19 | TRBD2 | TGTGCCAGTACACCCCGGGGAGGGGCTTACGAGCAGTACTTC | CASTPRGGAYEQYF
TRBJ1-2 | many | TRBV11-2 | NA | TGTGCCAGCAGCTTTGCAGGGAACCTCTATGGCTACACCTTC | CASSFAGNLYGYTF